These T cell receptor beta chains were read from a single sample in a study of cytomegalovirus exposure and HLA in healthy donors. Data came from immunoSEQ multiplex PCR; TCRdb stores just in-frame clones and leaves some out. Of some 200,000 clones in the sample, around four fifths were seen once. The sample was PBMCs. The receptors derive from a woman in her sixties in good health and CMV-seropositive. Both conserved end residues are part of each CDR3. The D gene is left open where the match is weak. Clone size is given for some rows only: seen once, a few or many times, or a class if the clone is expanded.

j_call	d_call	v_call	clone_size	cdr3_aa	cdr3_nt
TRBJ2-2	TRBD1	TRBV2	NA	CASSDPGGRTGELFF	TGTGCCAGCAGTGACCCAGGGGGAAGGACCGGGGAGCTGTTTTTT
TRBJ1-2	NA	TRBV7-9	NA	CASSSQNTVYGYTF	TGTGCCAGCAGCTCTCAAAACACAGTCTATGGCTACACCTTC
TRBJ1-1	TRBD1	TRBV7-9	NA	CASSIRGLETEAFF	TGTGCCAGCAGCATAAGGGGGCTAGAGACTGAAGCTTTCTTT
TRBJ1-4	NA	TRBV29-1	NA	CSVEAGGGGEKLFF	TGCAGCGTTGAAGCGGGCGGGGGAGGGGAAAAACTGTTTTTT
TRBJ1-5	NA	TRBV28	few	CASSFRGLQPQHF	TGTGCCAGCAGTTTTAGAGGCCTTCAGCCCCAGCATTTT
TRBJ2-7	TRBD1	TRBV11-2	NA	CASSQDRGDHEQYF	TGTGCCAGCAGCCAAGACAGGGGAGATCACGAGCAGTACTTC
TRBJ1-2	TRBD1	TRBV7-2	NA	CASSFQGADYGYTF	TGTGCCAGCAGCTTCCAGGGGGCCGACTATGGCTACACCTTC
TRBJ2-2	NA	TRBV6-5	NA	CASSYSDFTGELFF	TGTGCCAGCAGTTACTCGGACTTCACCGGGGAGCTGTTTTTT
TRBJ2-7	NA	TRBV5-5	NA	CASSLGGRSNHEQYF	TGTGCCAGCAGCTTGGGGGGGAGGTCGAATCACGAGCAGTACTTC
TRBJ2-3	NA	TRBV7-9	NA	CSSSFTLATDTQYF	TGTTCCAGCAGCTTCACGTTAGCGACAGATACGCAGTATTTT
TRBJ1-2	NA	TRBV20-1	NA	CSARTVYGYTF	TGCAGTGCCCGGACAGTCTATGGCTACACCTTC
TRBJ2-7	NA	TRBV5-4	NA	CASSSDSTSYEQYF	TGTGCCAGCAGCTCGGACAGTACCTCATACGAGCAGTACTTC
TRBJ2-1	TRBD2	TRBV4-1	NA	CASSLRTGTSGWDEQFF	TGCGCCAGCAGCCTACGTACCGGGACTAGCGGTTGGGATGAGCAGTTCTTC
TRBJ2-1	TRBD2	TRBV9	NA	CASSVSGGASYNEQFF	TGTGCCAGCAGCGTTAGCGGGGGGGCCTCCTACAATGAGCAGTTCTTC
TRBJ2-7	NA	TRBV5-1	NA	CASSLGGVEQYF	TGCGCCAGCAGCTTGGGGGGGGTCGAGCAGTACTTC
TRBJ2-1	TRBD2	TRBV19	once	CASSTGRLAVQFF	TGTGCCAGTAGCACGGGTAGGCTAGCGGTACAGTTCTTC
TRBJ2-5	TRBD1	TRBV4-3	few	CASSRRGGDRETQYF	TGCGCCAGCAGCCGAAGGGGCGGGGACAGGGAGACCCAGTACTTC
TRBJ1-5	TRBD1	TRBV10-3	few	CAIRPTGDGNQPQHF	TGTGCCATCAGACCGACAGGGGATGGCAATCAGCCCCAGCATTTT
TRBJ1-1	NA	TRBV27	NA	CASTPYRGGPTEAFF	TGTGCCAGCACTCCTTACCGGGGAGGGCCCACTGAAGCTTTCTTT
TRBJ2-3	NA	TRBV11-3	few	CASSLDPAADTQYF	TGTGCCAGCAGCTTAGATCCCGCGGCAGATACGCAGTATTTT
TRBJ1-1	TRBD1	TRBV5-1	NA	CASSLALTGVTEAFF	TGCGCCAGCAGCTTGGCCCTGACAGGGGTCACTGAAGCTTTCTTT
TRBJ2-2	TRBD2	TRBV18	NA	CASSPRILAGENTGELFF	TGTGCCAGCTCACCACGAATTCTAGCGGGGGAAAACACCGGGGAGCTGTTTTTT
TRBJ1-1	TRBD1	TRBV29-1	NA	CSVGQGGAFF	TGCAGCGTGGGACAGGGGGGAGCTTTCTTT
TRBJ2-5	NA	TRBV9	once	CASSSQAGLGETQYF	TGTGCCAGCAGCTCCCAGGCCGGTCTCGGAGAGACCCAGTACTTC